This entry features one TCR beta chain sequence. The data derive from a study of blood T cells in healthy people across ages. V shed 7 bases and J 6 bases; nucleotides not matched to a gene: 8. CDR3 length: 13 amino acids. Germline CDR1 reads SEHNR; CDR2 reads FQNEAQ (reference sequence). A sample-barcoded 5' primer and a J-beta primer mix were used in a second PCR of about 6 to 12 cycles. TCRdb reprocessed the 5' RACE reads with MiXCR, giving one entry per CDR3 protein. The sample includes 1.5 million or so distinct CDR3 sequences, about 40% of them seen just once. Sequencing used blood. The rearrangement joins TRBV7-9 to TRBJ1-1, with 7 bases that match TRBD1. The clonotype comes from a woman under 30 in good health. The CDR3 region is CASTAGGIAEAFF. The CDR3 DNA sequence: TGTGCCAGCACCGCAGGGGGGATAGCTGAAGCTTTCTTT.